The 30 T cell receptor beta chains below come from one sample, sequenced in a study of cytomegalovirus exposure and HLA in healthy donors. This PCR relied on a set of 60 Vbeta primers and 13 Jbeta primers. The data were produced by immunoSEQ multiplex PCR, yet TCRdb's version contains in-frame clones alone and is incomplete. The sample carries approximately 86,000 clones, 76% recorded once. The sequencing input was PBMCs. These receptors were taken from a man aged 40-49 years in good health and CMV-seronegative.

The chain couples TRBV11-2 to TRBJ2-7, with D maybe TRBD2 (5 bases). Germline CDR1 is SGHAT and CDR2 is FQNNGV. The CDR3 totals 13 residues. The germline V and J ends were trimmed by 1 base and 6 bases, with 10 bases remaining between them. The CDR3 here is CASSLVRAPEQYF. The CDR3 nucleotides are TGTGCCAGCAGCTTAGTGAGGGCCCCCGAGCAGTACTTC. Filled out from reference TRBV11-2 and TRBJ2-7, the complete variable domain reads EAGVAQSPRYKIIEKRQSVAFWCNPISGHATLYWYQQILGQGPKLLIQFQNNGVVDDSQLPKDRFSAERLKGVDSTLKIQPAKLEDSAVYLCASSLVRAPEQYFGPGTRLTVT.

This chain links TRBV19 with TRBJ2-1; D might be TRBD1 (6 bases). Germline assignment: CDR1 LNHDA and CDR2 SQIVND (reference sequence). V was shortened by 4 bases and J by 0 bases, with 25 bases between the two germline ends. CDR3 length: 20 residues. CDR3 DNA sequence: TGTGCCAGTAGTACGCTATTGACAGGTGCCGTGATACTCTCCTACAATGAGCAGTTCTTC. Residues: CASSTLLTGAVILSYNEQFF.

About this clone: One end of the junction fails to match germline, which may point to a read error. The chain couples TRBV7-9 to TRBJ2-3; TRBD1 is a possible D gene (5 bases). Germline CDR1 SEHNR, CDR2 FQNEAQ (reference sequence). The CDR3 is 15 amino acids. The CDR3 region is CSSSLTEVSTDTQYF. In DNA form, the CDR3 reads TGTTCCAGCAGCTTGACAGAAGTTAGCACAGATACGCAGTATTTT.

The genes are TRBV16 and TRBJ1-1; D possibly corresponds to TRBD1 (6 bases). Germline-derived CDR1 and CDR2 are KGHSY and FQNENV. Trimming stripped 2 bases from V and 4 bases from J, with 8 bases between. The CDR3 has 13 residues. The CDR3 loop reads CASSQQGLTEAFF. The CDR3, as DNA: TGTGCCAGCAGCCAACAGGGGCTCACTGAAGCTTTCTTT.

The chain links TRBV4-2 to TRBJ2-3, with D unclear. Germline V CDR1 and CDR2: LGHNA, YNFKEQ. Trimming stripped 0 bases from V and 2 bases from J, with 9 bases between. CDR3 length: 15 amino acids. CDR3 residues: CASSQDQQATDTQYF. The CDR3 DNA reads TGTGCCAGCAGCCAAGACCAGCAGGCCACAGATACGCAGTATTTT.

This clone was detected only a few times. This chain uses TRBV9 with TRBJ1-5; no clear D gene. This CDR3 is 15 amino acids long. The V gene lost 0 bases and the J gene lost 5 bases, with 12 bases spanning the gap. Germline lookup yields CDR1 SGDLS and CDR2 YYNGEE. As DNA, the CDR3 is TGTGCCAGCAGCGTAGGGGGAGGTTACGATCAGCCCCAGCATTTT. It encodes CASSVGGGYDQPQHF.

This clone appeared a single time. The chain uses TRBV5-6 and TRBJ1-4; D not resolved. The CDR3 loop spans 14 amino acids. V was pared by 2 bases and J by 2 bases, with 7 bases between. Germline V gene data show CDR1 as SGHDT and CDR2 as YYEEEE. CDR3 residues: CASSLELTNEKLFF. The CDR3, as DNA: TGTGCCAGCAGCTTAGAACTCACTAATGAAAAACTGTTTTTT.

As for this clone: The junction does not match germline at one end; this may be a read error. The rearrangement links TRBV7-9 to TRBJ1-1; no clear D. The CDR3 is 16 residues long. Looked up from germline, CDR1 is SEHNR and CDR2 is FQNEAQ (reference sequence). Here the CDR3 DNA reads TGTTCCAGCAGCTTTGAACCCAAGCGGTTGAGCACTGAAGCTTTCTTT. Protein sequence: CSSSFEPKRLSTEAFF.

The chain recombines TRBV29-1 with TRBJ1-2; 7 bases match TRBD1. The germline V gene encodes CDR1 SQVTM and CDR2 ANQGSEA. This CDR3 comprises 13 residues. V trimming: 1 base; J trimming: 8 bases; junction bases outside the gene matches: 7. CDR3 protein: CSVEAGTVGGYTF. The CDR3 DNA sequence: TGCAGCGTTGAAGCGGGGACAGTAGGCGGCTACACCTTC.

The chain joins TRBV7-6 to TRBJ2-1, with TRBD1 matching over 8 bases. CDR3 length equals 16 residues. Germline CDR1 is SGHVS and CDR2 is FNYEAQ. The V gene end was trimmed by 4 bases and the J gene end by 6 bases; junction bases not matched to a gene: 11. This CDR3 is CASSSPIRDRTNEQFF. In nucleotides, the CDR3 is TGTGCCAGCAGCTCGCCAATCCGGGACAGGACCAATGAGCAGTTCTTC. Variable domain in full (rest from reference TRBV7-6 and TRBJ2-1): GAGVSQSPRYKVTKRGQDVALRCDPISGHVSLYWYRQALGQGPEFLTYFNYEAQQDKSGLPNDRFSAERPEGSISTLTIQRTEQRDSAMYRCASSSPIRDRTNEQFFGPGTRLTVL.

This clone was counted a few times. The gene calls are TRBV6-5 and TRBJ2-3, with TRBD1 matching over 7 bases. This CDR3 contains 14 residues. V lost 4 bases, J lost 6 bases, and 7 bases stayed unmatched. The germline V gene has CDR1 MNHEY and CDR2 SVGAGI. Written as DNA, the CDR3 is TGTGCCAGCAGTTCCACGACAGGGTGGGATACGCAGTATTTT. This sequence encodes CASSSTTGWDTQYF.

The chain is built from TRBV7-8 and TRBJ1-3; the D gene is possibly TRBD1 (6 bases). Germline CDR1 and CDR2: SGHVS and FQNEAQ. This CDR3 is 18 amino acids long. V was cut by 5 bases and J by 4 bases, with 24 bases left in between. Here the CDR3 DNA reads TGTGCCAGCAGCCATCAACTAACCGACAGGCCCGAAGGAAACACCATATATTTT. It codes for CASSHQLTDRPEGNTIYF.

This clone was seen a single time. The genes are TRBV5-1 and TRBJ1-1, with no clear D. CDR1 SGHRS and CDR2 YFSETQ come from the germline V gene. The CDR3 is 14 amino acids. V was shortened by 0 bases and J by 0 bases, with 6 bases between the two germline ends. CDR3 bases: TGCGCCAGCAGCTTGGGCGGCATGAACACTGAAGCTTTCTTT. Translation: CASSLGGMNTEAFF.

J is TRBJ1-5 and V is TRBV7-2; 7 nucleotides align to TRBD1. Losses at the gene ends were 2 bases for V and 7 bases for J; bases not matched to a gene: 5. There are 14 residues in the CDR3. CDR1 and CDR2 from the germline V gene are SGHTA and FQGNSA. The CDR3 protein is CASSLRQGGQPQHF. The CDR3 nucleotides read TGTGCCAGCAGCTTAAGACAGGGTGGCCAGCCCCAGCATTTT.

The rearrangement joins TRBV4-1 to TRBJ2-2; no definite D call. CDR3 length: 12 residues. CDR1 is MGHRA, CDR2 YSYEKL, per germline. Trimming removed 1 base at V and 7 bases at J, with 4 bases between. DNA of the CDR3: TGCGCCAGCAGCCAAGGGAGCGGGGAGCTGTTTTTT. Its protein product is CASSQGSGELFF.

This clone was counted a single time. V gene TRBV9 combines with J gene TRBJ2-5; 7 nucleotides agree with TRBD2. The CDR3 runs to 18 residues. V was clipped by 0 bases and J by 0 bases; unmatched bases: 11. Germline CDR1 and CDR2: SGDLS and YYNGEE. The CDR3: CASSVGREGDLYQETQYF. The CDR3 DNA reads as TGTGCCAGCAGCGTAGGGAGGGAGGGAGATTTGTACCAAGAGACCCAGTACTTC. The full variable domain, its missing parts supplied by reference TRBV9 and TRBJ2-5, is DSGVTQTPKHLITATGQRVTLRCSPRSGDLSVYWYQQSLDQGLQFLIQYYNGEERAKGNILERFSAQQFPDLHSELNLSSLELGDSALYFCASSVGREGDLYQETQYFGPGTRLLVL.

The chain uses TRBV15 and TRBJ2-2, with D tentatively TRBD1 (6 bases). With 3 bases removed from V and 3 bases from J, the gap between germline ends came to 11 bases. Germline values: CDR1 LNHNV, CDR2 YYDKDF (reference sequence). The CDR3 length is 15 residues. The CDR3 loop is CATSSRTVYTGELFF. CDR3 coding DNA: TGTGCCACCAGCAGTCGGACAGTTTACACCGGGGAGCTGTTTTTT.

CDR3: CASSLFRGNYEQYF. The CDR3 nucleotides read TGTGCCAGCAGCTTGTTCAGGGGGAACTACGAGCAGTACTTC. The genes are TRBV5-4 and TRBJ2-7, with 7 bases lining up with TRBD1. Germline V lookup: CDR1 SGHNT, CDR2 YYREEE (reference sequence). The CDR3 is 14 residues long. With 1 base clipped from V and 3 bases from J, the junction kept 4 bases outside the gene matches.

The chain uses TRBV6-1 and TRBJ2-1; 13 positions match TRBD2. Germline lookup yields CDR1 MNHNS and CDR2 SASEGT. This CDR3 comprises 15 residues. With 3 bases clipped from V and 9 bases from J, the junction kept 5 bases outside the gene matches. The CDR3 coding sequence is TGTGCCAGCAGTGAGACTAGCGGGGGGCTGGGTGAGCAGTTCTTC. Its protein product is CASSETSGGLGEQFF.

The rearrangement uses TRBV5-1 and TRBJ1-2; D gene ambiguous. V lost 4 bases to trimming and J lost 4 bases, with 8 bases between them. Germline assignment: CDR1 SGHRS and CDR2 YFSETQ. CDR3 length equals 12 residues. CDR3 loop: CASSRRFYGYTF. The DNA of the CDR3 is TGCGCCAGCAGCAGGAGATTCTATGGCTACACCTTC.

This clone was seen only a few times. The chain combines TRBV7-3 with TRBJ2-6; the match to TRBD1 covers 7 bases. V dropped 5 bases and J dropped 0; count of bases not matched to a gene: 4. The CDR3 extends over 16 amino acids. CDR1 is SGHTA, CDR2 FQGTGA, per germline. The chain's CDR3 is CASSADRNSGANVLTF. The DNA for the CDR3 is TGTGCCAGCAGCGCGGACAGGAACTCTGGGGCCAACGTCCTGACTTTC.

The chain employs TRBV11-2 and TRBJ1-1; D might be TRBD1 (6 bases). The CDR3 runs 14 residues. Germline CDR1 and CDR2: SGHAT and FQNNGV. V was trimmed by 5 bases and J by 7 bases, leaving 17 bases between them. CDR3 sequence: CASSPDRGWSEAFF. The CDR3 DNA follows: TGTGCCAGCAGCCCGGACAGAGGTTGGAGTGAAGCTTTCTTT.

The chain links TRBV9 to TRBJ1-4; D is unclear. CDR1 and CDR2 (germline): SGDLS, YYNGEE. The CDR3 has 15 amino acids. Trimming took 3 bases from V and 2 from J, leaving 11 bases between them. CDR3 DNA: TGTGCCAGCAGCGCGTGGACGGGGACTAATGAAAAACTGTTTTTT. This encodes CASSAWTGTNEKLFF.

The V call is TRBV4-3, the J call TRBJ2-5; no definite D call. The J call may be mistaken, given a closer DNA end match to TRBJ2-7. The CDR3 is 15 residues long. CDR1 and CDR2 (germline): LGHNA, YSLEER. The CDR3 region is CASSQVAASSYEQYF. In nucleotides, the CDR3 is TGCGCCAGCAGCCAAGTTGCAGCGAGCTCCTACGAGCAGTACTTC.

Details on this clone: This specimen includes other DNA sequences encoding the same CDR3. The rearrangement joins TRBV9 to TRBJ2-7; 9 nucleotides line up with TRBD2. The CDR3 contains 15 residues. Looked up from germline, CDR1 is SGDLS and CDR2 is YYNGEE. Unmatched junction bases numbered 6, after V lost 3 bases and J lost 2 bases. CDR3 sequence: CASSEGGGGAYEQYF. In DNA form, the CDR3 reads TGTGCCAGCAGCGAGGGGGGCGGGGGGGCCTACGAGCAGTACTTC.

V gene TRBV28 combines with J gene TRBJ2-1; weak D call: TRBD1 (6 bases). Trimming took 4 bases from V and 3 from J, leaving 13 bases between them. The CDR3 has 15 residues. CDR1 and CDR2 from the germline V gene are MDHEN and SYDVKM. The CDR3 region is CASSSLGTSYNEQFF. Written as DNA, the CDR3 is TGTGCCAGCAGTTCATTGGGGACAAGCTACAATGAGCAGTTCTTC.

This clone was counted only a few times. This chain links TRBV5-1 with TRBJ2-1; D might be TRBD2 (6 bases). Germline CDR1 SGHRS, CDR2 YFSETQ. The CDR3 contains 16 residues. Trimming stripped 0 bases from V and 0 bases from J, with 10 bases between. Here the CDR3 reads CASSLALGGSYNEQFF. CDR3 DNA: TGCGCCAGCAGCTTGGCCCTGGGGGGCTCCTACAATGAGCAGTTCTTC.

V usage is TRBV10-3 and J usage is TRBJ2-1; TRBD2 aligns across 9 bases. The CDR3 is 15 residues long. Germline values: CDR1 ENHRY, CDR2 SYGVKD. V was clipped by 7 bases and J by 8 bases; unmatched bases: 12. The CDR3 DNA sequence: TGTGCCATCAACCCGGGACTAGCAAAAGGCGATGAGCAGTTCTTC. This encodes CAINPGLAKGDEQFF.

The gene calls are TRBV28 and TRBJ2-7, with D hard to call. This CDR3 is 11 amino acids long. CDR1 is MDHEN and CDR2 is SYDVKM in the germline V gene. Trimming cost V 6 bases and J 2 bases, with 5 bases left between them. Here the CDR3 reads CASRSTYEQYF. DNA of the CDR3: TGTGCCAGCAGGTCTACCTACGAGCAGTACTTC.

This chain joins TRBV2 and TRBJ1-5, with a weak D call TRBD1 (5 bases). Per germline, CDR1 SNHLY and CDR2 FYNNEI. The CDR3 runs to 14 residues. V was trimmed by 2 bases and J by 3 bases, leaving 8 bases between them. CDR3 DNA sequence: TGTGCCAGCAGTGAAAGGGGAAACAATCAGCCCCAGCATTTT. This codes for CASSERGNNQPQHF.